This entry is about one T cell receptor (beta chain). The data belong to a study of T cell changes during pregnancy in multiple sclerosis. This table comes from immunoSEQ multiplex PCR, and its TCRdb copy is limited to in-frame clones, with some not included. The sample yields approximately 53,000 clones, just over 90% seen once. This CDR3 comprises 15 residues. V was pared by 5 bases and J by 3 bases, with 6 bases of the junction left unmatched. Germline V CDR1 and CDR2: SGHTA, FQGNSA. The genes are TRBV7-2 and TRBJ2-7; 11 bases map to TRBD2. The origin of this receptor is a female donor with multiple sclerosis, enrolled in a pregnancy study. The sequencing used CD4+ T cells from peripheral blood mononuclear cells, collected before pregnancy. CDR3 region: CASSRSGRGFYEQYF. For the CDR3, the DNA is TGTGCCAGCAGCCGTAGCGGGAGGGGGTTCTACGAGCAGTACTTC.